The rows below give T cell receptor beta chains drawn from one sample of a study of blood T cell repertoires in COVID-19. Using immunoSEQ multiplex PCR, the repertoire was profiled, and TCRdb retains in-frame clones only, with some absent. The table has around 150,000 clones, around 83% seen once. The sample consisted of peripheral blood. The receptors shown here come from a woman between 55 and 75 years old with COVID-19, enrolled during active disease. Each CDR3 is given with its conserved first and last residue. D genes are given only for firm matches. Part of the rows lack a size; the others show once, few, many or a class for expanded clones.

CDR3 DNA: TGTGCCAGCTCACCGACTGACGAGCAGTTCTTC
CDR3 protein: CASSPTDEQFF
clone size: once
J gene: TRBJ2-1
V gene: TRBV18
D gene: .

CDR3 DNA: TGTGCCAGCAGCTTAGTGGGGCTGGGAAGCAATCAGCCCCAGCATTTT
CDR3 protein: CASSLVGLGSNQPQHF
clone size: .
J gene: TRBJ1-5
V gene: TRBV7-2
D gene: .

CDR3 DNA: TGTGCCAGTGAGAGACCCGAGAGGGTGACTGAAGCTTTCTTT
CDR3 protein: CASERPERVTEAFF
clone size: .
J gene: TRBJ1-1
V gene: TRBV2
D gene: .

CDR3 DNA: TGTGCCAGCAGCCAAAAAGGGACAGGGGGCGCGTGGGGCTACACCTTC
CDR3 protein: CASSQKGTGGAWGYTF
clone size: .
J gene: TRBJ1-2
V gene: TRBV4-2
D gene: TRBD1

CDR3 DNA: TGTGCCAGCACCCTACAGGGTGGGAATGAAAAACTGTTTTTT
CDR3 protein: CASTLQGGNEKLFF
clone size: .
J gene: TRBJ1-4
V gene: TRBV13
D gene: .

CDR3 DNA: TGTGCCAGCACTCTCTTTAATTCACCCCTCCACTTT
CDR3 protein: CASTLFNSPLHF
clone size: .
J gene: TRBJ1-6
V gene: TRBV12-3/TRBV12-4
D gene: .

CDR3 DNA: TGCAGCGTTGGACAGGGGTCAGGAAACACCATATATTTT
CDR3 protein: CSVGQGSGNTIYF
clone size: .
J gene: TRBJ1-3
V gene: TRBV29-1
D gene: TRBD1

CDR3 DNA: TGTGCCAGTAGTATAGTGCGGGACAGCAATGAGCAGTTCTTC
CDR3 protein: CASSIVRDSNEQFF
clone size: .
J gene: TRBJ2-1
V gene: TRBV19
D gene: .

CDR3 DNA: TGTGCCAGCAGTCCCTTACAGGGCCGGGGGGATGAAAAACTGTTTTTT
CDR3 protein: CASSPLQGRGDEKLFF
clone size: once
J gene: TRBJ1-4
V gene: TRBV27
D gene: .

CDR3 DNA: TGTGCCAGCAGCCCACAGGGGGCCCGCGGCACTGAAGCTTTCTTT
CDR3 protein: CASSPQGARGTEAFF
clone size: .
J gene: TRBJ1-1
V gene: TRBV2
D gene: TRBD1

CDR3 DNA: TGTGCCAGCAGTACGGGGGGCCGGGAGACCCAGTACTTC
CDR3 protein: CASSTGGRETQYF
clone size: .
J gene: TRBJ2-5
V gene: TRBV11-2
D gene: .

CDR3 DNA: TGTGCCAGCAGTTATAGACAGTCCCGCCAAAGTCAGCCCCAGCATTTT
CDR3 protein: CASSYRQSRQSQPQHF
clone size: .
J gene: TRBJ1-5
V gene: TRBV6-6
D gene: .

CDR3 DNA: TGCGCCAGCAGCCAAGGGGACAGCCGCAATCAGCCCCAGCATTTT
CDR3 protein: CASSQGDSRNQPQHF
clone size: .
J gene: TRBJ1-5
V gene: TRBV4-1
D gene: TRBD1

CDR3 DNA: TGTGCCAGCAGCCGACGCCCAGGGTGGGATGAGCAGTTCTTC
CDR3 protein: CASSRRPGWDEQFF
clone size: .
J gene: TRBJ2-1
V gene: TRBV3-1/TRBV3-2
D gene: .

CDR3 DNA: TGTGCCATCAGTGAGGGACAGGGGGTTAAGTATGGCTACACCTTC
CDR3 protein: CAISEGQGVKYGYTF
clone size: .
J gene: TRBJ1-2
V gene: TRBV10-3
D gene: TRBD1

CDR3 DNA: TGCGCCAGCAGTGAGCGACAGCTAGGTTCTGAAGCTTTCTTT
CDR3 protein: CASSERQLGSEAFF
clone size: .
J gene: TRBJ1-1
V gene: TRBV10-1
D gene: .

CDR3 DNA: TGTGCTAGTGGTTTGCCTCTAGCTTCCGAGAGCTACAATGAGCAGTTCTTC
CDR3 protein: CASGLPLASESYNEQFF
clone size: .
J gene: TRBJ2-1
V gene: TRBV12-5
D gene: .

CDR3 DNA: TGTGCCAGCAGTTTTTTCCTAGCGGGGAGGGGCACAGATACGCAGTATTTT
CDR3 protein: CASSFFLAGRGTDTQYF
clone size: .
J gene: TRBJ2-3
V gene: TRBV27
D gene: TRBD2

CDR3 DNA: TGCGCCAGCAGCTGGGAACTACAGGCCCAAGAGACCCAGTACTTC
CDR3 protein: CASSWELQAQETQYF
clone size: .
J gene: TRBJ2-5
V gene: TRBV5-1
D gene: .

CDR3 DNA: TGTGCCAGCAATCCCGGGACAGGACTTGGAGATGGCTACACCTTC
CDR3 protein: CASNPGTGLGDGYTF
clone size: .
J gene: TRBJ1-2
V gene: TRBV6-6
D gene: TRBD1

CDR3 DNA: TGTGCCAGCAGTTTACAGGGGGCTGGGCAGCCCCAGCATTTT
CDR3 protein: CASSLQGAGQPQHF
clone size: once
J gene: TRBJ1-5
V gene: TRBV27
D gene: TRBD1

CDR3 DNA: TGTGCCAGCAGCTCAAGACCAGCGGGGGTAGCTACCTACAATGAGCAGTTCTTC
CDR3 protein: CASSSRPAGVATYNEQFF
clone size: .
J gene: TRBJ2-1
V gene: TRBV3-1/TRBV3-2
D gene: TRBD2

CDR3 DNA: TGTGCCAGCAGAATGGCAGGGCGATCGGAGACCCAGTACTTC
CDR3 protein: CASRMAGRSETQYF
clone size: .
J gene: TRBJ2-5
V gene: TRBV6-5
D gene: .

CDR3 DNA: TGTGCCAGTAGTAAGGACAGGGTAACGGAGACCCAGTACTTC
CDR3 protein: CASSKDRVTETQYF
clone size: .
J gene: TRBJ2-5
V gene: TRBV19
D gene: TRBD1